One sample yielded the 14 T cell receptor beta chains listed below, sequenced in a study of spatial heterogeneity in lung cancer. MiXCR, applied by TCRdb to the 5' RACE reads, yields one record per CDR3 protein. The data hold about 36,000 distinct CDR3 sequences, with less than 9.5% observed a single time. Time point in this sample: sample taken at primary tumor resection. Sequencing used PBMCs, obtained at surgery. These receptors all come from a female donor with early-stage non-small cell lung cancer.

The rearrangement uses TRBV11-3 and TRBJ2-4, with D unresolved. Trimming left V 4 bases short and J 2 bases short, with 9 bases between. This CDR3 comprises 14 residues. The germline V gene encodes CDR1 SGHNT and CDR2 YENEEA. CDR3 sequence reads: CASSSPMPKNIQYF. In nucleotides, the CDR3 is TGTGCCAGCAGCTCCCCCATGCCCAAAAACATTCAGTACTTC.

V is TRBV28 and J is TRBJ2-6, with 11 bases aligning to TRBD2. Germline V CDR1 and CDR2: MDHEN, SYDVKM. This CDR3 is built from 20 residues. The junction had 10 bases not matched to a gene; V was cut back by 3 bases and J by 0 bases. The DNA of the CDR3 is TGTGCCAGCAGTTTTTCGCCTAGCGGGAGGTTGATCTCTGGGGCCAACGTCCTGACTTTC. This translates into CASSFSPSGRLISGANVLTF.

In this sample, this clonotype turned up many times. The chain recombines TRBV2 with TRBJ2-1; no definite D call. With 10 bases removed from V and 5 bases from J, the gap between germline ends came to 21 bases. This CDR3 comprises 15 residues. In germline, CDR1 is SNHLY, CDR2 FYNNEI. CDR3 sequence: CATAAGFSKHNEQFF. The CDR3 DNA follows: TGTGCCACCGCAGCCGGGTTCTCGAAGCACAATGAGCAGTTCTTC.

The chain has TRBV5-1 and TRBJ2-5; D is undetermined. The germline gives CDR1 SGHRS, CDR2 YFSETQ. The CDR3 sequence is 15 residues long. The V and J ends lost 0 bases and 2 bases respectively, with 11 bases between them. CDR3 in DNA: TGCGCCAGCAGCTTGGCCGACCCAGGACAAGAGACCCAGTACTTC. Protein product: CASSLADPGQETQYF.

This clonotype appeared many times. The CDR3 here is CASSLYRVFYGYTF. Written as DNA, the CDR3 is TGCGCCAGCAGCTTGTACAGGGTCTTCTATGGCTACACCTTC. The chain employs TRBV5-1 and TRBJ1-2, with a tentative D call TRBD1 (6 bases). Per germline, CDR1 SGHRS and CDR2 YFSETQ. This CDR3 has 14 amino acids. Between the trimmed V and J ends, which lost 1 base and 4 bases, there was a span of 11 bases. The full variable domain, rest sourced from reference TRBV5-1 and TRBJ1-2, is KAGVTQTPRYLIKTRGQQVTLSCSPISGHRSVSWYQQTPGQGLQFLFEYFSETQRNKGNFPGRFSGRQFSNSRSEMNVSTLELGDSALYLCASSLYRVFYGYTFGSGTRLTVV.

This clonotype was counted many times. This chain connects TRBV7-6 to TRBJ2-3; 7 nucleotides match TRBD2. CDR3 length equals 15 residues. The germline gives CDR1 SGHVS, CDR2 FNYEAQ. The ends lost 1 base at V and 7 bases at J; junction bases unmatched: 8. The CDR3 coding sequence is TGTGCCAGCAGCTTAGTAAGCGGGATTGCGAATACGCAGTATTTT. It codes for CASSLVSGIANTQYF.

This clonotype was seen only a few times. The rearrangement uses TRBV29-1 and TRBJ2-3, with D possibly TRBD1 on 5 matching bases. CDR1 SQVTM and CDR2 ANQGSEA come from the germline V gene. V was pared by 4 bases and J by 4 bases, with 12 bases between. The CDR3 is 13 amino acids. The CDR3 loop reads CSVVRGFSDTQYF. The CDR3 region has the DNA TGCAGCGTTGTAAGGGGATTTTCAGATACGCAGTATTTT.

This clonotype occurred a few times. J is TRBJ1-1 and V is TRBV29-1, with unresolved D. CDR3 length equals 13 residues. V lost 5 bases and J 1 base, leaving 11 bases between the germline ends. Germline V gene sequence: CDR1 SQVTM, CDR2 ANQGSEA. This CDR3 reads CSVLGPQNTEAFF. CDR3 bases: TGCAGCGTTTTGGGCCCTCAGAACACTGAAGCTTTCTTT.

J is TRBJ2-7 and V is TRBV7-9; 9 bases map to TRBD2. V shed 5 bases, J shed 0 bases, and the junction held 20 bases outside the gene matches. The CDR3 is 20 residues long. Germline V gives CDR1 SEHNR, CDR2 FQNEAQ (reference sequence). CDR3 sequence (DNA): TGTGCCAGCAGCCCAAGCCAATATTCTCTAGCGGGGAGCCTCTCCTACGAGCAGTACTTC. It translates to CASSPSQYSLAGSLSYEQYF. The full variable domain, with the rest looked up from reference TRBV7-9 and TRBJ2-7, is DTGVSQNPRHKITKRGQNVTFRCDPISEHNRLYWYRQTLGQGPEFLTYFQNEAQLEKSRLLSDRFSAERPKGSFSTLEIQRTEQGDSAMYLCASSPSQYSLAGSLSYEQYFGPGTRLTVT.

CDR3 sequence: CASSSQGAGANVLTF. CDR3 DNA: TGTGCCAGCAGCTCCCAGGGGGCTGGGGCCAACGTCCTGACTTTC. The chain recombines TRBV5-4 with TRBJ2-6; 7 positions agree with TRBD1. The germline CDR1 and CDR2 sequences are SGHNT and YYREEE (reference sequence). V shed 3 bases and J 2 bases; nucleotides not matched to a gene: 2. This CDR3 has 15 amino acids.

This clonotype was seen repeatedly, ten times or more. DNA for the CDR3: TGTGCCAGCCGGACTTTCTCCTACAATGAGCAGTTCTTC. This translates into CASRTFSYNEQFF. The chain recombines TRBV6-5 with TRBJ2-1; TRBD2 might be the D (5 bases). V gave up 8 bases and J gave up 0 bases, with 8 bases separating them. The CDR3 is 13 residues long. Germline V CDR1 and CDR2: MNHEY, SVGAGI.

This clonotype occurred many times. V gene TRBV24-1 combines with J gene TRBJ2-1; TRBD2 is a possible D gene (6 bases). The length of the CDR3 is 13 residues. Germline CDR1 reads KGHDR; CDR2 reads SFDVKD. V lost 5 bases, J lost 7 bases, and 11 bases lay in between. This CDR3 reads CATSGGASNEQFF. The CDR3 region has the DNA TGTGCCACCAGTGGCGGGGCGTCGAATGAGCAGTTCTTC.

This clonotype was seen many times. The rearrangement uses TRBV12-3 or TRBV12-4 and TRBJ2-1; 8 bases map to TRBD2. The trim removed 2 bases at V and 8 bases at J, leaving 14 bases unmatched. This CDR3 is 17 amino acids long. The CDR3 DNA is TGTGCCAGCAGTTTAAGAGGCGGGGGGCCTAACCCCCATGAGCAGTTCTTC. This codes for CASSLRGGGPNPHEQFF.

The chain carries TRBV10-2 and TRBJ1-6; D might be TRBD1 (5 bases). CDR3 length: 12 residues. Germline V gene lookup returns CDR1 WSHSY and CDR2 SAAADI. The ends were cut back, 6 bases at V and 8 bases at J, with 8 bases in the middle. The CDR3 nucleotides are TGCGCCAGCAGGCAGGGTGATTCACCCCTCCACTTT. This encodes CASRQGDSPLHF.